This passage covers 25 T cell receptor beta chains from one sample sequenced in a study of graft-versus-host responses after intestinal transplantation. Data came from immunoSEQ multiplex PCR; TCRdb stores just in-frame clones and leaves some out. Among some 150,000 clones listed, over 90% were seen once. These TCRs are of unknown antigen specificity. The sequenced sample was unstimulated CD4+ T cells sorted from spleen or lymph node cells, obtained before intestinal transplant. These receptors originate from a human donor who received an intestinal transplant.

The sample holds one count of this clone. The chain links TRBV28 to TRBJ2-1, with 8 bases aligning to TRBD1. The CDR3 totals 16 residues. Germline CDR1 MDHEN, CDR2 SYDVKM. After removal of 6 bases from V and 4 bases from J, the junction contained 11 bases not matched to a gene. CDR3 sequence (DNA): TGTGCCAGCAGCCAGGGGGCGGGTTGGTCTTACAATGAGCAGTTCTTC. Residues: CASSQGAGWSYNEQFF.

In DNA form, the CDR3 reads TGTGCCAGCAGCACCCTCGGGGGAGGCTCTGGAAACACCATATATTTT. Residues: CASSTLGGGSGNTIYF. V and J are TRBV5-5 and TRBJ1-3; D might be TRBD1 (5 bases). Germline CDR1 and CDR2: SGHKS and YYEKEE (reference sequence). The CDR3 loop spans 16 amino acids. The V end was cut by 4 bases, the J end by 0 bases, with 14 bases between.

The chain employs TRBV2 and TRBJ2-1; 8 nucleotides agree with TRBD2. Germline values: CDR1 SNHLY, CDR2 FYNNEI. CDR3 length: 17 amino acids. J gave up 1 base and V 3 bases, and 8 bases lay outside the gene matches. CDR3 loop: CASSDTRGRKSYNEQFF. In DNA, the CDR3 is TGTGCCAGCAGTGATACGCGCGGGAGGAAATCCTACAATGAGCAGTTCTTC.

The chain joins TRBV28 to TRBJ2-7; TRBD2 might be the D (6 bases). CDR3 length: 13 amino acids. Germline values: CDR1 MDHEN, CDR2 SYDVKM. The V and J ends lost 5 bases and 4 bases respectively, with 12 bases between them. The CDR3 spells CASSPGTDYEQYF. The CDR3 DNA is TGTGCCAGCAGTCCGGGGACTGATTACGAGCAGTACTTC.

The chain couples TRBV7-8 to TRBJ2-2; 8 nucleotides line up with TRBD2. The CDR3 runs to 16 residues. V shed 2 bases, J shed 7 bases, and the junction held 9 bases outside the gene matches. The germline gives CDR1 SGHVS, CDR2 FQNEAQ. The CDR3 loop is CASSLLTSGNVGELFF. CDR3 nucleotides: TGTGCCAGCAGCTTATTAACTAGCGGTAATGTCGGGGAGCTGTTTTTT.

The rearrangement links TRBV28 to TRBJ2-1; 9 nucleotides match TRBD1. Germline V gene lookup returns CDR1 MDHEN and CDR2 SYDVKM. The CDR3 has 15 residues. Unmatched junction bases numbered 8, after V lost 4 bases and J lost 7 bases. CDR3 sequence: CASSSPGQGRNEQFF. CDR3 nucleotides: TGTGCCAGCAGTTCCCCGGGACAGGGTCGAAATGAGCAGTTCTTC.

The J gene is TRBJ2-5, the V gene TRBV23-1; possibly TRBD2 for D (5 bases). TRBV23-1 is noted as an ORF with a role that remains uncertain. This CDR3 is 15 amino acids long. The V end was cut by 1 base, the J end by 7 bases, with 16 bases between. CDR3 DNA sequence: TGCGCCAGCAGTCAATTCACCGGGATAAAGGGGACCCAGTACTTC. Translating gives CASSQFTGIKGTQYF.

The chain is built from TRBV10-3 and TRBJ1-3; TRBD1 aligns across 9 bases. Germline V gene lookup returns CDR1 ENHRY and CDR2 SYGVKD. J was trimmed by 4 bases and V by 3 bases; bases with no gene match: 4. The CDR3 runs to 15 residues. CDR3 region: CAISDGQGRGNTIYF. CDR3 coding DNA: TGTGCCATCAGTGACGGACAGGGGAGGGGAAACACCATATATTTT.

In nucleotides, the CDR3 is TGTGCCAGCAGTCCCGAGCGGTACAATGAGCAGTTCTTC. Encoded protein: CASSPERYNEQFF. The chain couples TRBV25-1 to TRBJ2-1, with D perhaps TRBD2 (5 bases). Trimming shortened V by 5 bases and J by 4 bases, and 9 bases separated the two germline ends. Germline V lookup: CDR1 MGHDK, CDR2 SYGVNS. CDR3 length equals 13 residues. The full variable domain, rest sourced from reference TRBV25-1 and TRBJ2-1, is EADIYQTPRYLVIGTGKKITLECSQTMGHDKMYWYQQDPGMELHLIHYSYGVNSTEKGDLSSESTVSRIRTEHFPLTLESARPSHTSQYLCASSPERYNEQFFGPGTRLTVL.

The chain is built from TRBV19 and TRBJ1-3; D gene unclear. V was trimmed by 8 bases and J by 2 bases, leaving 13 bases between them. Germline CDR1 LNHDA, CDR2 SQIVND (reference sequence). The CDR3 sequence is 14 residues long. The DNA for the CDR3 is TGTGCCAGTGGGGAACAGACTGCTGGAAACACCATATATTTT. Its protein product is CASGEQTAGNTIYF.

The chain joins TRBV28 to TRBJ2-2, with D unresolved. Per the germline V gene, CDR1 is MDHEN and CDR2 is SYDVKM. V dropped 6 bases and J dropped 4 bases, with 12 bases sitting between them. The CDR3 is 14 amino acids. The CDR3 nucleotides read TGTGCCAGCAGCCCCGGCAGGCTCACCGGGGAGCTGTTTTTT. Translated, it gives CASSPGRLTGELFF.

The chain has TRBV28 and TRBJ1-5; 7 bases map to TRBD1. From germline, CDR1 is MDHEN and CDR2 SYDVKM. Unmatched junction bases numbered 8, after V lost 2 bases and J lost 7 bases. This CDR3 is built from 15 residues. The CDR3 coding sequence is TGTGCCAGCAGTTTAGGGCAGGGGGGGCACCAGCCCCAGCATTTT. Residues: CASSLGQGGHQPQHF.

The chain links TRBV16 to TRBJ2-7; D is tentatively TRBD1 or TRBD2 (5 bases each). V was trimmed by 4 bases and J by 1 base, leaving 17 bases between them. CDR1 and CDR2 (germline): KGHSY, FQNENV. The CDR3 sequence is 16 residues long. CDR3 sequence (DNA): TGTGCCAGCAGCCGGGGTTTTGAGGGACCATCCTACGAGCAGTACTTC. This sequence encodes CASSRGFEGPSYEQYF.

The rearrangement joins TRBV7-6 to TRBJ1-3; D is unclear. The CDR3 has 13 amino acids. V shed 0 bases and J shed 4 bases, with 4 bases lying between them. The germline CDR1 and CDR2 sequences are SGHVS and FNYEAQ. The CDR3: CASSLASGNTIYF. In nucleotides, the CDR3 is TGTGCCAGCAGCTTAGCGTCAGGAAACACCATATATTTT.

This sequence joins TRBV5-1 and TRBJ2-2; D might be TRBD2 (6 bases). Germline CDR1 reads SGHRS; CDR2 reads YFSETQ. Trimming left V 5 bases short and J 8 bases short, with 19 bases between. This CDR3 region has 15 residues. The CDR3 DNA is TGCGCCAGCAGGCTCCTCGGCGGGATAGGGGGGGAGCTGTTTTTT. This sequence encodes CASRLLGGIGGELFF.

The chain carries TRBV9 and TRBJ2-1; TRBD2 aligns across 10 bases. V trimming: 0 bases; J trimming: 9 bases; junction bases outside the gene matches: 6. CDR1 is SGDLS and CDR2 is YYNGEE in the germline V gene. The length of the CDR3 is 15 residues. The CDR3 nucleotides read TGTGCCAGCAGCGTAGTAGGACTAGCGGCGGGTGAGCAGTTCTTC. Its translation is CASSVVGLAAGEQFF.

The rearrangement uses TRBV4-1 and TRBJ1-4; D gene uncertain. V lost 2 bases to trimming and J lost 11 bases, with 18 bases between them. This CDR3 has 15 amino acids. In germline, CDR1 is MGHRA, CDR2 YSYEKL. This CDR3 is CASSQPQWAQAKLFF. The CDR3 coding sequence is TGCGCCAGCAGCCAACCCCAATGGGCCCAGGCCAAACTGTTTTTT.

Remarks on this clone: Different DNA sequences within this sample yield the same CDR3. The rearrangement uses TRBV5-1 and TRBJ1-3; D remains unclear. Per the germline V gene, CDR1 is SGHRS and CDR2 is YFSETQ. V was clipped by 0 bases and J by 0 bases, with 1 base between them. The CDR3 consists of 13 residues. CDR3 sequence (DNA): TGCGCCAGCAGCTTGGACTCTGGAAACACCATATATTTT. Translating gives CASSLDSGNTIYF.

There are a few counts of this clone. This rearrangement joins TRBV5-1 to TRBJ2-2, with TRBD1 identical over 9 bases. The germline V gene encodes CDR1 SGHRS and CDR2 YFSETQ. With 0 bases clipped from V and 3 bases from J, the junction kept 6 bases outside the gene matches. There are 17 residues in the CDR3. Here the CDR3 reads CASSLAVGTGYTGELFF. The CDR3 DNA is TGCGCCAGCAGCTTGGCCGTAGGGACAGGGTACACCGGGGAGCTGTTTTTT.

The genes are TRBV30 and TRBJ1-3, with no clear D. Per the germline V gene, CDR1 is GTSNPN and CDR2 is SVGIG (reference sequence). CDR3 length: 13 residues. Trimming pared 1 base from V and 0 bases from J, leaving 4 bases between. CDR3 nucleotide sequence: TGTGCCTGGAGTGCGAGCTCTGGAAACACCATATATTTT. Translated: CAWSASSGNTIYF.

This clone came up once. The V call is TRBV29-1, the J call TRBJ2-7; 7 bases match TRBD1. CDR1 SQVTM and CDR2 ANQGSEA come from the germline V gene. With V trimmed by 7 bases and J by 6 bases, 6 bases remained unmatched. The CDR3 spans 11 residues. CDR3 bases: TGCAGCGGTAAGGGGGCACGCGAGCAGTACTTC. It specifies CSGKGAREQYF.

The chain employs TRBV6-4 and TRBJ2-1; 9 bases map to TRBD1. V lost 5 bases, J lost 5 bases, and 13 bases stayed unmatched. This CDR3 region has 17 residues. The germline CDR1 and CDR2 sequences are MRHNA and SNTAGT. CDR3 nucleotide sequence: TGTGCCAGCAGTTCCCCCCAGGGGGACAGGGATAACAATGAGCAGTTCTTC. Its translation is CASSSPQGDRDNNEQFF.

The chain is built from TRBV28 and TRBJ2-1; 8 nucleotides line up with TRBD2. The V gene's germline CDR1 is MDHEN and CDR2 SYDVKM. CDR3 length equals 16 residues. V lost 6 bases to trimming and J lost 2 bases; unmatched junction nucleotides: 9. This CDR3 is CASSPSGRRTYNEQFF. The CDR3 DNA reads as TGTGCCAGCAGCCCCAGCGGGAGAAGGACCTACAATGAGCAGTTCTTC.

The genes are TRBV14 and TRBJ2-5; no definite D call. The V end was cut by 3 bases, the J end by 5 bases, with 7 bases between. The CDR3 is 12 amino acids. From germline, CDR1 is SGHDN and CDR2 FVKESK. The CDR3 DNA sequence: TGTGCCAGCAGCCAGACGAGGGAGACCCAGTACTTC. Amino acid sequence: CASSQTRETQYF.

The chain carries TRBV30 and TRBJ1-2, with TRBD1 as a possible D gene (5 bases). CDR3 size: 15 residues. CDR1 GTSNPN and CDR2 SVGIG come from the germline V gene (reference sequence). Trimming pared 0 bases from V and 8 bases from J, leaving 19 bases between. CDR3 residues: CAWSVNTGLGGGYTF. As DNA, the CDR3 is TGTGCCTGGAGTGTAAATACAGGCCTAGGAGGAGGCTACACCTTC.